This TCR beta chain was obtained from a study of cytotoxic CD8 clonotypes in ibrutinib-treated CLL (dated by TCRdb to about 2021). Study-wide context: The cohort had over ten relapsed/refractory and under 16 treatment-naive patients; some 17 were IGHV unmutated. An average of 255,043 productive templates and about 100,000 productive rearrangements was obtained per sample. Responses were partial in roughly 25 patients and complete in 2; after median about 5.5 years follow-up, about 15 stayed in remission and approximately twelve progressed. All remission and progressive disease samples were collected while patients were still receiving ibrutinib. Longitudinal samples were obtainable from about 30% of the roughly 90 participants in the trial. Cryopreserved peripheral blood mononuclear cells were obtained prior to treatment, at the time of response, and at either disease progression or sustained remission. Response samples were obtained after a median of approximately twelve months of treatment, with a range of roughly 6 to 40 months. The study at large found these results: Public clonotypes were found to be uncommon and were observed to contract or remain stable during treatment; the increase in clonality was shown to reflect expansion of private clonotypes at ibrutinib response. Baseline clonality was found to be higher than that of age-matched healthy donors and was strongly correlated with circulating CD8+ T-cell counts. Sampling times were not matched between sustained-remission and progressing patients, and lymph node repertoires were not studied. An increase in clonality was observed at ibrutinib response, with clonality remaining stable during sustained remission and falling back toward baseline at progression.

In regard to this clone: Its recognized antigen is unknown. Per-base quality was not reported, and no clone a single base away is much larger than it.

A MiSeq instrument was used for deep resolution sequencing, which targeted depths ranging from 1 in 1 million up to 1 in 200,000 T cells, with coverage averaging 10x for each clonotype. The immunoSEQ hsTCRB Kit was used to generate the TCR beta libraries. The authors processed their data as follows. Data were analyzed with ImmunoSEQ Data Assistant and ImmunoSEQ Analyzer, with V, D and J genes assigned per IMGT definitions. Clonality was computed as one minus normalized Shannon entropy of productive rearrangement frequencies, ranging from 0 to 1. Only overrepresented clonotypes making up at least 0.05% of the repertoire of each patient were included in the public clonotype analysis. Repertoires from some twelve age-matched healthy donors in immuneACCESS were used as clonality controls. Here the immuneACCESS table is served through TCRdb, limited to in-frame sequences with V and J called. Missing clones are a known gap in these copies; in checked studies unresolved V genes cover under half, and the rest lacks a known reason. V and J calls and clone size are given by that table; D and trimming were obtained from the DNA. The sample has 50,000 or so clones on record, 50% to 65% of them singletons. The ten largest clones represent under 35% of the sample.

The time point tag for this specimen amounts to: around 25 months on ibrutinib. For TCR beta library preparation, about 2.1 micrograms of genomic DNA were extracted from the cryopreserved PBMCs. Longitudinal blood samples from CLL patients receiving ibrutinib monotherapy were subjected to high-throughput TCR beta sequencing. The patients took part in an open-label, single-center phase 2 trial of ibrutinib monotherapy. For CDR1 and CDR2, the germline V gene lists SNHLY and FYNNEI. The CDR3 has 15 amino acids, counting the end cysteine and phenylalanine. Only the CDR3 part of the read is kept: 45 bases, read in frame from the first base. Trimming removed 5 bases from V and 7 bases from J; the gene matches leave 8 bases unexplained.

The V gene is TRBV2 and the J gene is TRBJ1-4, with 9 bases aligning to TRBD1. Sequencing used PBMCs, obtained after 24 months of ibrutinib treatment. The sequence came from a human donor with chronic lymphocytic leukemia. CDR3 loop: CASSLGTGNGEKLFF. Here is the DNA: TGTGCCAGCAGTCTTGGGACAGGGAATGGTGAAAAACTGTTTTTT.